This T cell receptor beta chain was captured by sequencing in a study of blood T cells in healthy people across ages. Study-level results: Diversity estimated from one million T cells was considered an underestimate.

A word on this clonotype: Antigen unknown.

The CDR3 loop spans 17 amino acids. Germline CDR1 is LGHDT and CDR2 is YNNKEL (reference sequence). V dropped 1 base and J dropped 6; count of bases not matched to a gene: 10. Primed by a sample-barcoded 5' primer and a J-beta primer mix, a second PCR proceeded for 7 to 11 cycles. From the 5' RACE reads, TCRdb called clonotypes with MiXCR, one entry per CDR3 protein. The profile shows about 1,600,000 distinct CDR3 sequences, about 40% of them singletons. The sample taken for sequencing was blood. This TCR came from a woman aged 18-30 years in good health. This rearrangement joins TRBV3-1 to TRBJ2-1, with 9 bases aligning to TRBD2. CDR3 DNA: TGTGCCAGCAGCCAAGGATCAACGGGACTAGCATCCAATGAGCAGTTCTTC. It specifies CASSQGSTGLASNEQFF.